This entry lists 20 T cell receptor beta chains sequenced from one sample in a study of human T cells and chemical hapten exposure. TCRdb ran MiXCR on the RACE reads and lists one entry per CDR3 protein. The sample contains more than 100,000 distinct CDR3 sequences, 12% to 15% of which appear only once. The time point: patch test 1, 2 weeks after DPC sensitization. As for treatment: therapeutic diphenylcyclopropenone sensitization with weekly scalp DPC. Sequences were derived from whole blood, sampled in connection with sensitization to the hapten diphenylcyclopropenone (DPC). The receptors derive from a man aged 18 to 30 with alopecia areata. Some clones in this sample may be carry-over from other donors' samples.

A few counts support this clonotype. CDR3 sequence: CASSLWRSGANVLTF. In nucleotides, the CDR3 is TGTGCCAGCAGCTTGTGGCGATCTGGGGCCAACGTCCTGACTTTC. This rearrangement joins TRBV7-9 to TRBJ2-6; no clear D gene. The CDR3 is 15 residues long. Trimming stripped 3 bases from V and 1 base from J, with 7 bases between. Looked up from germline, CDR1 is SEHNR and CDR2 is FQNEAQ (reference sequence).

This sequence joins TRBV20-1 and TRBJ2-7; TRBD1 is a possible D gene (6 bases). CDR1 is DFQATT and CDR2 is SNEGSKA in the germline V gene (reference sequence). V gave up 5 bases and J gave up 5 bases, with 22 bases separating them. This CDR3 is built from 15 residues. The CDR3 sequence is CSASPPGTPTNEQYF. The CDR3 region has the DNA TGCAGTGCTTCTCCTCCCGGGACACCCACCAACGAGCAGTACTTC.

Only a few counts were recorded for this clonotype. The V call is TRBV12-3 or TRBV12-4, the J call TRBJ1-1; 12 positions agree with TRBD1. CDR3 length equals 18 residues. V was clipped by 4 bases and J by 5 bases; unmatched bases: 14. The CDR3 DNA reads TGTGCCAGCAGTTCTTTGGTTTGGGGACAGGGGGCTAGGACTGAAGCTTTCTTT. It encodes CASSSLVWGQGARTEAFF.

The chain couples TRBV19 to TRBJ1-5, with D hard to call. Germline CDR1 and CDR2: LNHDA and SQIVND (reference sequence). The length of the CDR3 is 15 residues. Trimming pared 7 bases from V and 3 bases from J, leaving 16 bases between. The CDR3 DNA follows: TGTGCCAGTAAGAGGAGTCAGGTGATCAATCAGCCCCAGCATTTT. Its translation: CASKRSQVINQPQHF.

V is TRBV12-3 or TRBV12-4 and J is TRBJ2-1; D perhaps matches TRBD1 (6 bases). The CDR3 spans 13 residues. The V end lost 1 base, the J end lost 6 bases, and 7 bases lay between the germline ends. The CDR3 DNA follows: TGTGCCAGCAGTTTAGGCAGGGGCAATGAGCAGTTCTTC. It yields the protein CASSLGRGNEQFF.

The chain couples TRBV7-9 to TRBJ2-2, with D possibly TRBD1 on 6 matching bases. The CDR3 is made up of 15 amino acids. V was shortened by 5 bases and J by 0 bases, with 10 bases between the two germline ends. The germline CDR1 and CDR2 sequences are SEHNR and FQNEAQ (reference sequence). The CDR3 DNA sequence: TGTGCCAGCAGCATCCCAGGGGCGAACACCGGGGAGCTGTTTTTT. It translates to CASSIPGANTGELFF.

This rearrangement joins TRBV24-1 to TRBJ2-2; the match to TRBD1 covers 7 bases. J was trimmed by 6 bases and V by 0 bases; bases with no gene match: 6. The CDR3 loop spans 16 amino acids. Germline CDR1 and CDR2: KGHDR and SFDVKD. The DNA for the CDR3 is TGTGCCACCAGTGATTTGGCGACAGGGCTTCCCGGGGAGCTGTTTTTT. Its protein product is CATSDLATGLPGELFF.

This clonotype was seen a handful of times. Here the CDR3 reads CASSGTVGGSGANVLTF. In nucleotides, the CDR3 is TGTGCCAGCAGCGGGACAGTAGGAGGCTCTGGGGCCAACGTCCTGACTTTC. The chain has TRBV2 and TRBJ2-6, with 7 nucleotides matching TRBD1. From germline, CDR1 is SNHLY and CDR2 FYNNEI. V was clipped by 6 bases and J by 0 bases; unmatched bases: 8. This CDR3 is 17 amino acids long.

This clonotype was counted at least ten times. V is TRBV27 and J is TRBJ2-6; maybe TRBD1 (6 bases). The CDR3 extends over 15 amino acids. In germline, CDR1 is MNHEY, CDR2 SMNVEV (reference sequence). The V end was cut by 6 bases, the J end by 4 bases, with 13 bases between. CDR3 sequence reads: CASRVRGDGANVLTF. The CDR3 coding sequence is TGTGCCAGCAGAGTCAGGGGAGACGGGGCCAACGTCCTGACTTTC. The whole variable domain, filled in from reference TRBV27 and TRBJ2-6, reads EAQVTQNPRYLITVTGKKLTVTCSQNMNHEYMSWYRQDPGLGLRQIYYSMNVEVTDKGDVPEGYKVSRKEKRNFPLILESPSPNQTSLYFCASRVRGDGANVLTFGAGSRLTVL.

This clonotype has just a few counts. One end of the junction varies from germline; a read error may be responsible. The rearrangement links TRBV19 to TRBJ1-6; no definite D call. The CDR3 contains 13 residues. The germline gives CDR1 LNHDA, CDR2 SQIVND (reference sequence). The CDR3 sequence: CASSSSNNSPLHF. CDR3 nucleotide sequence: TGTGCCAGCTCGTCCTCCAATAATTCACCCCTCCACTTT.

The chain links TRBV7-3 to TRBJ2-2; D not resolved. The V gene's germline CDR1 is SGHTA and CDR2 FQGTGA. The V gene lost 0 bases and the J gene lost 4 bases, with 9 bases spanning the gap. The CDR3 runs to 15 residues. DNA for the CDR3: TGTGCCAGCAGCTTAACCCCGGCCCTCACCGGGGAGCTGTTTTTT. Its translation: CASSLTPALTGELFF.

The chain carries TRBV6-2 or TRBV6-3 and TRBJ1-1; D not certain. V shed 2 bases and J shed 8 bases, with 9 bases lying between them. CDR1 is MNHEY and CDR2 is SVGEGT in the germline V gene. The CDR3 runs to 12 residues. The CDR3 spells CASSYRASEAFF. The CDR3 nucleotides read TGTGCCAGCAGTTACCGGGCCTCGGAAGCTTTCTTT.

J is TRBJ2-2 and V is TRBV2; 9 positions agree with TRBD2. Germline V lookup: CDR1 SNHLY, CDR2 FYNNEI. V lost 7 bases and J lost 5; bases outside the gene matches: 5. The CDR3 has 14 residues. The CDR3 spells CASNSGGPTGELFF. The CDR3 DNA is TGTGCCAGCAATAGCGGGGGACCTACCGGGGAGCTGTTTTTT.

The chain carries TRBV7-8 and TRBJ1-2, with no clear D. Trimming pared 1 base from V and 6 bases from J, leaving 12 bases between. This CDR3 contains 14 residues. The germline CDR1 and CDR2 sequences are SGHVS and FQNEAQ. CDR3 in DNA: TGTGCCAGCAGCTTAGGGCAGCTTATCAATGGCTACACCTTC. Encoded protein: CASSLGQLINGYTF.

J is TRBJ2-7 and V is TRBV28, with a possible D match to TRBD2 (6 bases). In germline, CDR1 is MDHEN, CDR2 SYDVKM. V was clipped by 9 bases and J by 4 bases, with 13 bases between them. The CDR3 extends over 12 amino acids. The CDR3 sequence: CASGEASYEQYV. The CDR3, as DNA: TGTGCCAGTGGGGAGGCTTCTTACGAGCAGTACGTC.

This clonotype has more than one count but fewer than ten. The chain combines TRBV29-1 with TRBJ1-1; D gene unclear. The length of the CDR3 is 13 residues. From germline, CDR1 is SQVTM and CDR2 ANQGSEA. Trimming took 0 bases from V and 0 from J, leaving 5 bases between them. Written as DNA, the CDR3 is TGCAGCGTTGAAGAGGTTATGAACACTGAAGCTTTCTTT. Translation gives CSVEEVMNTEAFF.

This clonotype was seen at least ten times. The chain carries TRBV6-5 and TRBJ1-6, with 7 bases lining up with TRBD1. V shed 0 bases, J shed 7 bases, and the junction held 6 bases outside the gene matches. Per germline, CDR1 MNHEY and CDR2 SVGAGI. The length of the CDR3 is 16 residues. The chain's CDR3 is CASSYSTGRGNSPLHF. The CDR3 region has the DNA TGTGCCAGCAGTTACTCGACCGGCAGGGGGAATTCACCCCTCCACTTT.

This clonotype has only a few counts. The chain links TRBV6-5 to TRBJ1-2; the match to TRBD1 covers 7 bases. The V and J ends lost 0 bases and 5 bases, in that order; junction bases with no gene match: 0. The CDR3 has 13 amino acids. Germline-derived CDR1 and CDR2 are MNHEY and SVGAGI. Here the CDR3 DNA reads TGTGCCAGCAGTTACTCACAGGGGTATGGCTACACCTTC. Its protein product is CASSYSQGYGYTF.

CDR3 DNA: TGTGCCAGCAGCCTCGGACAAGGGGATCAGCCCCAGCATTTT. This encodes CASSLGQGDQPQHF. V is TRBV3-1 and J is TRBJ1-5; TRBD1 might be the D (5 bases). Germline lookup yields CDR1 LGHDT and CDR2 YNNKEL (reference sequence). V was clipped by 4 bases and J by 5 bases, with 12 bases between them. The CDR3 has 14 residues.

The rearrangement links TRBV5-1 to TRBJ1-2, with D maybe TRBD1 (5 bases). This CDR3 region has 15 residues. Looked up from germline, CDR1 is SGHRS and CDR2 is YFSETQ. V shed 4 bases and J shed 5 bases, with 18 bases lying between them. In nucleotides, the CDR3 is TGCGCCAGCAGCGTGGGACTGCGAGGGCCATATGGCTACACCTTC. The encoded protein is CASSVGLRGPYGYTF.